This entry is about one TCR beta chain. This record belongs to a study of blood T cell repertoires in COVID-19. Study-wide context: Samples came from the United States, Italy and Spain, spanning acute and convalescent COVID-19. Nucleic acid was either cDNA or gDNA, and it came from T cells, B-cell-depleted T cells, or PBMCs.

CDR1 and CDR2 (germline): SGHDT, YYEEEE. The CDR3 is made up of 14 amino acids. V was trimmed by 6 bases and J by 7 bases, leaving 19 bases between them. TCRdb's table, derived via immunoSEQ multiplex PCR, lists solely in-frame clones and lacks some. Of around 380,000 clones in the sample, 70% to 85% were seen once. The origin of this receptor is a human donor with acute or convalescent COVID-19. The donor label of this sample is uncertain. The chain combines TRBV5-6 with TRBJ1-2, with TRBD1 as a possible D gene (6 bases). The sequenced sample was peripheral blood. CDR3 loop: CASMAQGARGGYTF. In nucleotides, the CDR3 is TGTGCCAGCATGGCACAGGGCGCCCGGGGTGGCTACACCTTC. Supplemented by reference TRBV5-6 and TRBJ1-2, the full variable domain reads DAGVTQSPTHLIKTRGQQVTLRCSPKSGHDTVSWYQQALGQGPQFIFQYYEEEERQRGNFPDRFSGHQFPNYSSELNVNALLLGDSALYLCASMAQGARGGYTFGSGTRLTVV.